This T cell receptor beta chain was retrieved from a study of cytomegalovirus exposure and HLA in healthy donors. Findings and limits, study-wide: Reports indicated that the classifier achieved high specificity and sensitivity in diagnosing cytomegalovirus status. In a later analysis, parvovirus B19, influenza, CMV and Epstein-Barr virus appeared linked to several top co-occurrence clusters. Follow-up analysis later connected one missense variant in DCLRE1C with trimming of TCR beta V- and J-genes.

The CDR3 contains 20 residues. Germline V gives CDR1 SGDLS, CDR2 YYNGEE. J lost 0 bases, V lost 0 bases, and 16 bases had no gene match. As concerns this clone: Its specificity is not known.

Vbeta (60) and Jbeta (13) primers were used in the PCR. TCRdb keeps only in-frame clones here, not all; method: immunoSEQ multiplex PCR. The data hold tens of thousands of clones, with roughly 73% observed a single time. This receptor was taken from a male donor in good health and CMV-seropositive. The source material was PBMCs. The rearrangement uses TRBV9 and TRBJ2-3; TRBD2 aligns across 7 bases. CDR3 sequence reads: CASSVEPHGGGRISTDTQYF. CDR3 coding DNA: TGTGCCAGCAGCGTAGAGCCCCATGGGGGGGGAAGAATAAGCACAGATACGCAGTATTTT.